The 5 T cell receptor beta chains below all came from one sample that was sequenced in a study of blood T cell repertoires in COVID-19. Libraries were prepared by immunoSEQ multiplex PCR; TCRdb keeps only in-frame clonotypes and omits some of them. Among over 110,000 clones, 88% were seen once, and the ten largest hold about 1.7%. The sequenced sample was peripheral blood. The receptor source for this set is an older man with acute or convalescent COVID-19.

The table lists this clone with a count of one. Here the CDR3 DNA reads TGTGCCAGCAGCTTAGGTATGAACACTGAAGCTTTCTTT. Its translation is CASSLGMNTEAFF. The rearrangement uses TRBV7-9 and TRBJ1-1, with D hard to call. Germline V gene sequence: CDR1 SEHNR, CDR2 FQNEAQ (reference sequence). Trimming stripped 1 base from V and 0 bases from J, with 3 bases between. This CDR3 spans 13 amino acids.

This clone showed up just once. The chain has TRBV2 and TRBJ2-5; 11 bases align to TRBD2. The germline V gene encodes CDR1 SNHLY and CDR2 FYNNEI. Unmatched junction bases numbered 8, after V lost 6 bases and J lost 5 bases. CDR3 length equals 15 residues. CDR3 in DNA: TGTGCCAGCAGCCGACTAGCGGGAAACCGGGAGACCCAGTACTTC. As protein: CASSRLAGNRETQYF.

The rearrangement links TRBV4-1 to TRBJ1-4; TRBD1 might be the D (5 bases). V was clipped by 0 bases and J by 0 bases, with 11 bases between them. The CDR3 has 17 residues. Germline loops: CDR1 MGHRA, CDR2 YSYEKL. The CDR3 DNA reads TGCGCCAGCAGCCAAGAAGGGACTCCTGCAACTAATGAAAAACTGTTTTTT. Its translation is CASSQEGTPATNEKLFF.

The V and J genes are TRBV6-4 and TRBJ2-3; TRBD2 matches at 12 bases. This CDR3 is built from 15 residues. V was pared by 8 bases and J by 2 bases, with 5 bases of the junction left unmatched. Germline loops: CDR1 MRHNA, CDR2 SNTAGT. The chain's CDR3 is CASRTSGNPTDTQYF. The CDR3 DNA is TGTGCCAGCCGGACTAGCGGGAATCCCACAGATACGCAGTATTTT.

CDR3 sequence: CASSVEATAGELFF. Here the CDR3 DNA reads TGTGCCAGCAGCGTAGAAGCTACAGCCGGGGAGCTGTTTTTT. The chain combines TRBV9 with TRBJ2-2; D call uncertain. V dropped 0 bases and J dropped 6 bases, with 9 bases sitting between them. The germline gives CDR1 SGDLS, CDR2 YYNGEE. The CDR3 is 14 amino acids.